These 17 T cell receptor beta chains were sequenced from one sample in a study of CD8 T cells in Susac syndrome. It was with random hexamers that 0.5 to 1 ug RNA was reverse transcribed. Via MiXCR, TCRdb re-called the immunoSEQ multiplex PCR reads, giving one row per CDR3 protein. The table has about 130,000 distinct CDR3 sequences, nearly 95% seen once. Specimen: CD4+ T cells from PBMCs. All receptors derive from a human donor in good health.

This rearrangement joins TRBV5-1 to TRBJ2-1; 8 bases agree with TRBD2. There are 14 residues in the CDR3. The germline gives CDR1 SGHRS, CDR2 YFSETQ. J lost 10 bases, V lost 4 bases, and 10 bases had no gene match. This CDR3 is CASSPGRGEGEQFF. The CDR3 coding sequence is TGCGCCAGCAGCCCCGGGAGGGGAGAGGGGGAGCAGTTCTTC.

This clonotype occurred a few times. V gene TRBV18 combines with J gene TRBJ2-1, with D uncertain. The germline CDR1 and CDR2 sequences are KGHSH and LQKENI. The germline V and J ends were trimmed by 4 bases and 0 bases, with 10 bases remaining between them. This CDR3 contains 15 residues. The CDR3 region is CASSLVGSSYNEQFF. The DNA of the CDR3 is TGTGCCAGCTCACTGGTGGGTAGCTCCTACAATGAGCAGTTCTTC. The full variable domain, in which reference TRBV18 and TRBJ2-1 provide the parts outside the CDR3, is NAGVMQNPRHLVRRRGQEARLRCSPMKGHSHVYWYRQLPEEGLKFMVYLQKENIIDESGMPKERFSAEFPKEGPSILRIQQVVRGDSAAYFCASSLVGSSYNEQFFGPGTRLTVL.

The chain couples TRBV10-3 to TRBJ2-5; 11 nucleotides line up with TRBD2. The ends lost 4 bases at V and 1 base at J; junction bases unmatched: 5. Germline V gene data show CDR1 as ENHRY and CDR2 as SYGVKD. The CDR3 is 16 residues long. CDR3 bases: TGTGCCATCAGTGCAGCTAGCGGGAGGCCCCAAGAGACCCAGTACTTC. Residues: CAISAASGRPQETQYF.

This clonotype was observed a single time. The CDR3 is CASSWGSQGAKRYEQYF. As DNA, the CDR3 is TGCGCCAGCAGCTGGGGCTCTCAGGGGGCTAAACGGTACGAGCAGTACTTC. The chain carries TRBV5-1 and TRBJ2-7, with TRBD1 identical over 8 bases. The CDR3 loop spans 17 amino acids. CDR1 and CDR2 (germline): SGHRS, YFSETQ. Germline trimming cut 3 bases from V and 4 bases from J; bases unmatched to any gene: 15.

In this sample, this clonotype turned up a few times. The chain couples TRBV5-6 to TRBJ2-3; weak D call: TRBD2 (6 bases). The ends were cut back, 0 bases at V and 0 bases at J, with 11 bases in the middle. CDR3 length: 16 amino acids. Germline loops: CDR1 SGHDT, CDR2 YYEEEE. CDR3: CASSLGAGTSTDTQYF. DNA of the CDR3: TGTGCCAGCAGCTTGGGGGCAGGGACTAGCACAGATACGCAGTATTTT.

The J gene is TRBJ2-3, the V gene TRBV29-1; D remains unclear. Germline V gene lookup returns CDR1 SQVTM and CDR2 ANQGSEA. The germline V and J ends were trimmed by 6 bases and 2 bases, with 12 bases remaining between them. The CDR3 runs to 13 residues. CDR3 region: CSVDFGSTDTQYF. DNA of the CDR3: TGCAGCGTAGATTTCGGCTCCACAGATACGCAGTATTTT.

Turning to this clonotype: Since no conserved phenylalanine or tryptophan closes the CDR3, a read error is the likely cause. The chain is built from TRBV7-9 and TRBJ1-2; the D gene is possibly TRBD1 (6 bases). V lost 5 bases to trimming and J lost 6 bases, with 13 bases between them. CDR3 length: 13 amino acids. The V gene's germline CDR1 is SEHNR and CDR2 FQNEAQ (reference sequence). This CDR3 reads CASSLGAGDGYTL. CDR3 sequence (DNA): TGTGCCAGCAGCCTTGGGGCAGGGGATGGCTACACCCTC.

The chain carries TRBV7-9 and TRBJ1-4; D remains ambiguous. Germline V lookup: CDR1 SEHNR, CDR2 FQNEAQ (reference sequence). The V end lost 8 bases, the J end lost 1 base, and 11 bases lay between the germline ends. This CDR3 is built from 14 residues. The CDR3 loop reads CASSRAGTNEKLFF. The CDR3 DNA sequence: TGTGCCAGCTCCCGTGCTGGAACTAATGAAAAACTGTTTTTT.

This chain uses TRBV12-3 or TRBV12-4 with TRBJ1-2; 12 bases are a match to TRBD1. CDR3 length: 16 amino acids. The V gene end was trimmed by 4 bases and the J gene end by 4 bases; junction bases not matched to a gene: 7. The CDR3, as DNA: TGTGCCAGCAGTTCCACCGGGACAGGGGGCTTCTATGGCTACACCTTC. Its translation: CASSSTGTGGFYGYTF.

The rearrangement joins TRBV6-5 to TRBJ1-1, with TRBD1 as a possible D gene (6 bases). Trimming removed 7 bases from V and 4 bases from J, with 13 bases in between. Germline V gene data show CDR1 as MNHEY and CDR2 as SVGAGI. This CDR3 spans 13 amino acids. CDR3 nucleotides: TGTGCCAGCAATAGGGGGGCGGGCACTGAAGCTTTCTTT. Amino acids: CASNRGAGTEAFF.

The chain links TRBV12-3 or TRBV12-4 to TRBJ2-3; D is ambiguous. The CDR3 has 13 residues. V was shortened by 6 bases and J by 7 bases, with 14 bases between the two germline ends. CDR3 residues: CASSRPIPHTQYF. CDR3 DNA sequence: TGTGCCAGCAGCCGCCCGATCCCCCATACGCAGTATTTT.

The rearrangement links TRBV3-1 to TRBJ2-7; 9 bases are a match to TRBD1. This CDR3 is 16 amino acids long. From germline, CDR1 is LGHDT and CDR2 YNNKEL (reference sequence). With 1 base clipped from V and 2 bases from J, the junction kept 6 bases outside the gene matches. CDR3 bases: TGTGCCAGCAGCCAAGGTCCGACAGGGGGAGCCTACGAGCAGTACTTC. Translating it yields CASSQGPTGGAYEQYF.

The V and J genes are TRBV20-1 and TRBJ2-3; 7 bases match TRBD2. The CDR3 covers 15 residues. Trimming cost V 0 bases and J 2 bases; bases outside gene matches: 5. Germline CDR1 DFQATT, CDR2 SNEGSKA (reference sequence). The CDR3 loop reads CSARDPGRDTDTQYF. The CDR3 DNA reads as TGCAGTGCTAGAGATCCGGGGAGGGACACAGATACGCAGTATTTT.

This rearrangement joins TRBV5-1 to TRBJ1-1; 9 bases line up with TRBD1. V lost 2 bases and J lost 8; bases outside the gene matches: 1. Germline CDR1 is SGHRS and CDR2 is YFSETQ. The CDR3 sequence is 12 residues long. The CDR3 sequence is CASSFGQGEAFF. Written as DNA, the CDR3 is TGCGCCAGCAGCTTCGGACAGGGGGAAGCTTTCTTT.

This clonotype was observed a single time. The chain carries TRBV28 and TRBJ2-7, with 10 bases identical to TRBD1. This CDR3 contains 14 residues. Looked up from germline, CDR1 is MDHEN and CDR2 is SYDVKM. Unmatched junction bases numbered 6, after V lost 7 bases and J lost 3 bases. Here the CDR3 DNA reads TGTGCCAGCACCCTGGACAGGGGGGGCTACGAGCAGTACTTC. It is translated as CASTLDRGGYEQYF.

V gene TRBV5-1 combines with J gene TRBJ2-6; D unclear. This CDR3 comprises 14 residues. CDR1 and CDR2 from the germline V gene are SGHRS and YFSETQ. Trimming cost V 4 bases and J 2 bases, with 7 bases left between them. The CDR3 DNA follows: TGCGCCAGCAGCCGACGGACTGGGGCCAACGTCCTGACTTTC. This sequence encodes CASSRRTGANVLTF.

This rearrangement joins TRBV7-2 to TRBJ2-3; unclear D gene. Germline lookup yields CDR1 SGHTA and CDR2 FQGNSA. Trimming removed 5 bases at V and 8 bases at J, with 11 bases between. The CDR3 spans 12 residues. This CDR3 reads CASSPSAVTQYF. The CDR3 coding sequence is TGTGCCAGCAGCCCGTCGGCCGTTACGCAGTATTTT.